Below, 10 T cell receptor beta chains from the same sample are listed, as sequenced in a study of CD8 T cells in ankylosing spondylitis. TCRdb recomputed calls from the 5' RACE reads with MiXCR, one row per CDR3 protein. The table has about 220,000 distinct CDR3 sequences, 8% to 11% seen once; the top ten hold about 19%. The sample consisted of blood, either unsorted or a sorted T cell fraction (not recorded which). Every receptor here comes from a male donor with ankylosing spondylitis or in good health (not recorded which).

In this sample, this clonotype turned up many times. The rearrangement uses TRBV4-2 and TRBJ2-5; 9 nucleotides align to TRBD2. Germline V CDR1 and CDR2: LGHNA, YNFKEQ. The CDR3 length is 16 residues. After removal of 3 bases from V and 4 bases from J, the junction contained 9 bases not matched to a gene. This CDR3 reads CASSQAGRGGGETQYF. In nucleotides, the CDR3 is TGTGCCAGCAGCCAGGCCGGGCGGGGGGGCGGAGAGACCCAGTACTTC.

This clonotype came up many times. This chain links TRBV7-2 with TRBJ2-2; 9 nucleotides align to TRBD2. In germline, CDR1 is SGHTA, CDR2 FQGNSA. V was pared by 5 bases and J by 4 bases, with 8 bases of the junction left unmatched. This CDR3 comprises 16 residues. DNA of the CDR3: TGTGCCAGCAGCGGCCGTCTAGCGGGGATCACCGGGGAGCTGTTTTTT. Its translation: CASSGRLAGITGELFF.

The chain employs TRBV7-2 and TRBJ1-1; D remains unclear. From germline, CDR1 is SGHTA and CDR2 FQGNSA. The CDR3 sequence is 15 residues long. Trimming took 1 base from V and 4 from J, leaving 13 bases between them. This chain's CDR3 is CASSLVGKYLTEAFF. The DNA of the CDR3 is TGTGCCAGCAGCTTAGTTGGCAAGTATCTCACTGAAGCTTTCTTT. Full variable domain (outside the CDR3, taken from reference TRBV7-2 and TRBJ1-1): GAGVSQSPSNKVTEKGKDVELRCDPISGHTALYWYRQSLGQGLEFLIYFQGNSAPDKSGLPSDRFSAERTGGSVSTLTIQRTQQEDSAVYLCASSLVGKYLTEAFFGQGTRLTVV.

The V gene is TRBV5-1, the J gene TRBJ2-1; D tentatively fits TRBD1 or TRBD2 (7 bases each). Germline loops: CDR1 SGHRS, CDR2 YFSETQ. Trimming pared 5 bases from V and 2 bases from J, leaving 17 bases between. The CDR3 totals 16 residues. The CDR3 coding sequence is TGCGCCAGCAGGCAGGGGGGGTCCGAGGCCTACAATGAGCAGTTCTTC. Translated: CASRQGGSEAYNEQFF. The complete variable domain, with remaining parts taken from reference TRBV5-1 and TRBJ2-1, reads KAGVTQTPRYLIKTRGQQVTLSCSPISGHRSVSWYQQTPGQGLQFLFEYFSETQRNKGNFPGRFSGRQFSNSRSEMNVSTLELGDSALYLCASRQGGSEAYNEQFFGPGTRLTVL.

This clonotype appeared many times. The V gene is TRBV25-1, the J gene TRBJ1-1; D is perhaps TRBD1 (6 bases). V lost 8 bases and J lost 1, with 14 bases in between. This CDR3 is 14 amino acids long. Germline V gene sequence: CDR1 MGHDK, CDR2 SYGVNS. As DNA, the CDR3 is TGTGCCAGCGTTGGACGAGGGGGGAACACTGAAGCTTTCTTT. As protein: CASVGRGGNTEAFF.

This clonotype has ten or more counts. This chain uses TRBV18 with TRBJ2-3; TRBD2 is a possible D gene (6 bases). Germline V gives CDR1 KGHSH, CDR2 LQKENI. This CDR3 is built from 14 residues. V dropped 10 bases and J dropped 2 bases, with 16 bases sitting between them. CDR3 sequence reads: CATRAGLITDTQYF. CDR3 in DNA: TGTGCCACCCGGGCGGGGCTTATCACAGATACGCAGTATTTT. Complete variable domain (other parts from reference TRBV18 and TRBJ2-3): NAGVMQNPRHLVRRRGQEARLRCSPMKGHSHVYWYRQLPEEGLKFMVYLQKENIIDESGMPKERFSAEFPKEGPSILRIQQVVRGDSAAYFCATRAGLITDTQYFGPGTRLTVL.

This clonotype was detected many times. A much larger clone differs from this one at a single base, so this may be a read error. The V call is TRBV5-1, the J call TRBJ1-5; unclear D gene. The germline V gene has CDR1 SGHRS and CDR2 YFSETQ. The CDR3 sequence is 14 residues long. Trimming stripped 0 bases from V and 0 bases from J, with 4 bases between. The chain's CDR3 is CASSLEGSNQPQHF. CDR3 DNA sequence: TGCGCCAGCAGCTTGGAGGGTAGCAATCAGCCCCAGCATTTT.

This clonotype was counted many times. The chain carries TRBV7-2 and TRBJ2-5; D uncertain. V dropped 2 bases and J dropped 5 bases, with 3 bases sitting between them. Germline V gene lookup returns CDR1 SGHTA and CDR2 FQGNSA. The CDR3 extends over 11 amino acids. CDR3 loop: CASSLLETQYF. The CDR3 DNA reads TGTGCCAGCAGCTTATTGGAGACCCAGTACTTC.

This clonotype occurred many times. The chain joins TRBV20-1 to TRBJ1-4; no clear D. Trimming pared 5 bases from V and 5 bases from J, leaving 21 bases between. This CDR3 is built from 16 residues. In germline, CDR1 is DFQATT, CDR2 SNEGSKA (reference sequence). CDR3 DNA: TGCAGTGCTCCATCGGCAGAATCAGTTGGGAATGAAAAACTGTTTTTT. Its translation is CSAPSAESVGNEKLFF.

This clonotype was detected many times. Relative to the germline gene, one junction end is altered; a read error may explain this. The chain couples TRBV7-7 to TRBJ2-1; 11 bases are shared with TRBD2. CDR1 and CDR2 from the germline V gene are SSHAT and FNYEAQ (reference sequence). The CDR3 is 17 residues long. CDR3 amino acids: CASSLYVSGGAFNEQFF. The CDR3 DNA reads as TGTGCTAGCAGCTTATATGTTAGCGGGGGGGCTTTCAATGAGCAGTTCTTC.